Reported below is one T cell receptor beta chain. Its specificity is not known. There were healthy Caucasian individuals from Russia, aged 6 to 90, serving as donors. Peripheral blood samples of 7.5 to 10 milliliters were drawn from each donor. The CDR3 runs to 16 residues. Trimming shortened V by 0 bases and J by 7 bases, and 19 bases separated the two germline ends. The germline gives CDR1 ENHRY, CDR2 SYGVKD. The authors ran a second PCR of roughly 6 to 11 cycles using a sample-barcoded 5' primer and a J-beta primer mix. TCRdb itself ran the 5' RACE reads through MiXCR, one entry per CDR3 protein. The repertoire holds 1.5 million to 2 million distinct CDR3 sequences, with 49% as singletons. The record originates from a study of blood T cells in healthy people across ages. Study-wide points: A roughly linear fall in TCR beta diversity per million T cells was seen with increasing age. Unsorted PBMC input precluded a conclusive naive versus antigen-experienced comparison.

The J gene is TRBJ2-7, the V gene TRBV10-3; D may be TRBD2 (5 bases). Sequenced material: blood. The origin of this receptor is a woman between 40 and 50 years old in good health. The CDR3 DNA reads TGTGCCATCAGTGAGTCGACGGTACTAGAGTACAATGAGCAGTACTTC. Translation: CAISESTVLEYNEQYF.